The present entry profiles one T cell receptor beta chain with its context. Its antigen is not known. The germline V gene encodes CDR1 LGHNT and CDR2 FRNRAP. The CDR3 extends over 15 amino acids. The trim removed 7 bases at V and 6 bases at J, leaving 11 bases unmatched. TCRdb's copy holds only in-frame clones and misses some; the assay was immunoSEQ multiplex PCR. The data show 60,000 to 65,000 clones, about 81% seen once. The sample comes from a study of OX40 agonist ivuxolimab in advanced cancers. Findings of the study overall: By week 6 at 0.1 to 3.0 mg/kg, blood CD4+ and CD8+ T cells had expanded clonally. Expanded peripheral T cells had an undetermined antigen specificity.

The sample here was CD4+ or CD8+ T cells sorted from blood, taken in a trial of the OX40 agonist ivuxolimab. The chain joins TRBV12-5 to TRBJ2-7, with TRBD1 matching 11 bases. The TCR comes from an adult with an advanced solid tumor such as melanoma, head and neck, liver or kidney cancer. The CDR3 bases are TGTGCTAGTGACTTCAAGGACAGGGGGCAAGGCGAGCAGTACTTC. The encoded protein is CASDFKDRGQGEQYF.